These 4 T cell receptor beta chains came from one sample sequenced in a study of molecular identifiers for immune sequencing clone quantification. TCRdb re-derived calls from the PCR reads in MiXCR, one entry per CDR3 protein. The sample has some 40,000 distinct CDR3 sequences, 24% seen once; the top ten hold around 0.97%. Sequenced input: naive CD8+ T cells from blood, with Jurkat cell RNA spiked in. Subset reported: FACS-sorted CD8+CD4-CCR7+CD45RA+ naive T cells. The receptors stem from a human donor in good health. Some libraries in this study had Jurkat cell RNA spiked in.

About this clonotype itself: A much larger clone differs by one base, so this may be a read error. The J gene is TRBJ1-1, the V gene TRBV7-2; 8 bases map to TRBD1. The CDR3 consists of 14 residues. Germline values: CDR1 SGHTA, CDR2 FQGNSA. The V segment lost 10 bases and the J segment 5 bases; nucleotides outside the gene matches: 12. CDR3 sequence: CAITTNRGTTEAFF. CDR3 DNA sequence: TGTGCCATCACGACGAACAGGGGGACGACTGAAGCTTTCTTT. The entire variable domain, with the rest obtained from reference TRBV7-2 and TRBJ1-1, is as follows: GAGVSQSPSNKVTEKGKDVELRCDPISGHTALYWYRQSLGQGLEFLIYFQGNSAPDKSGLPSDRFSAERTGGSVSTLTIQRTQQEDSAVYLCAITTNRGTTEAFFGQGTRLTVV.

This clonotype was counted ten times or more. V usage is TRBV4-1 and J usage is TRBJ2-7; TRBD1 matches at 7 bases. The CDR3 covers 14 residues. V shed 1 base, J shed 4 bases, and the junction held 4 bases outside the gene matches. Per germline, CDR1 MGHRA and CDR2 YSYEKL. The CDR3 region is CASSQGRQGYEQYF. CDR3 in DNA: TGCGCCAGCAGCCAAGGCCGACAGGGTTACGAGCAGTACTTC.

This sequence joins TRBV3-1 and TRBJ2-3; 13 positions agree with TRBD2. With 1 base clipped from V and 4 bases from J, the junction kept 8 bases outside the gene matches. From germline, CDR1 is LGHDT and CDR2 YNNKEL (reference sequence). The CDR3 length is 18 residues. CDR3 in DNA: TGTGCCAGCAGCCAAGCATCAAGACTAGCGGGAGGACCAGATACGCAGTATTTT. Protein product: CASSQASRLAGGPDTQYF.

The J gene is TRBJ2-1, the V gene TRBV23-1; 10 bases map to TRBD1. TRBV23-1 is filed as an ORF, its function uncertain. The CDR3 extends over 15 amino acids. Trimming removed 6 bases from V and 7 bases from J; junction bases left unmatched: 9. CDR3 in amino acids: CASRPPGQGKNEQFF. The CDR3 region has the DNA TGCGCCAGCAGACCGCCGGGACAGGGGAAAAATGAGCAGTTCTTC.